This T cell receptor (beta chain) was captured by sequencing in a study of cytomegalovirus exposure and HLA in healthy donors (TCRdb year 2017). Background on the whole study: In an earlier analysis of around 540 of the donors, 276 Gb of sequence data and 117 million unique TCR beta sequences from 150 million to 200 million T cells were reported. Because of strong linkage in the cohort, roughly 5 DR-DQ haplotypes were treated as single units for association and clustering. Typing coverage varied by locus: roughly 629-640 donors for A, B, C, DRB1 and DQB1; roughly 500 for DQA1; 606 for DPA1; approximately 490 for DPB1. Every repertoire in the discovery cohort had been generated on one and the same sequencing platform. High-throughput TCR immunosequencing, statistical association of individual TCRs with disease status, and machine learning were combined to predict cytomegalovirus infection status. The T cell repertoires of 666 subjects were profiled by immunosequencing and related to cytomegalovirus serostatus. Donor age, sex, ethnicity and CMV serostatus were collected together with the repertoire data. An earlier analysis of 587 of the donors used high-throughput TCR beta sequencing to judge whether each TCR beta V gene segment behaved as functional or pseudogenic. Along with the 666-subject first cohort, a separate validation cohort of around 120 different subjects was used. A later analysis re-analyzed previously published TCR beta repertoires from 600 to 850 donors and added high-resolution HLA genotyping to study TCR occurrence patterns. The study was designed to test whether signatures of past pathogen exposure could be identified by cataloging public T cell receptors. Roughly 300 gigabases of sequencing data and approximately 92 million unique TCR sequences made up an early release that covered nearly 650 HLA-typed donors. Class I and class II HLA loci were covered by the typing at four-digit resolution. The later analysis used no new phenotypic data to find candidate immune exposures, relying instead on TCR beta sequences and their occurrence across donors. Among about 390 genotyped donors of the cohort, an average of roughly 240,000 unique TCR beta nucleotide sequences were sequenced per donor, roughly 20% of them non-productive. Of the 350 to 400 genotyped donors, approximately 83% fell in the genetic ancestry cluster associated with self-reported Caucasian donors. Genome-wide SNP genotypes for about 60% of the roughly 700 donors were used in a later genetic analysis, which treated that subset as a discovery cohort. General conclusions and limits of the study: A further reported finding was that TCR beta sequences accurately predicted the HLA-A and HLA-B alleles for most subjects in the first cohort. While some public TCRs were present in many individuals, most TCR sequences turned up only very rarely across donors. In a later analysis, several top co-occurrence clusters were reported to appear linked to parvovirus B19, influenza, CMV and Epstein-Barr virus. HLA typing was unavailable for some donors at each locus, so association tests used only the typed subset. V-gene and J-gene trimming of TCR beta chains was associated with a missense DCLRE1C variant in a later genetic analysis, and the association was replicated in an independent cohort. A few of the identified cytomegalovirus-associated TCR beta chains were confirmed in vitro to be specific for cytomegalovirus antigens. Cytomegalovirus status was reported to be diagnosed by the classifier with high specificity and sensitivity in both the original and validation cohorts. According to a later genetic analysis, donors in an Asian-associated ancestry cluster had fewer N-insertions in productive TCRs than the roughly 670-donor mean. When HLA alleles, especially DR and DQ, strongly co-occurred, TCR associations were difficult to assign to individual alleles. At a false discovery rate of 0.05, a later analysis linked 16,951 TCR beta sequences to specific HLA alleles. In a later analysis, HLA-associated TCR beta chains showed more clonal expansion and lower generation probabilities than non-associated chains that were equally common. Because the 87-base-pair reads could not distinguish some IMGT-functional V segments, including TRBV6-2 and TRBV6-3, those segments were excluded. According to a later analysis, TCR association rates differed among HLA loci, with DRB1 alleles showing the most associated TCRs and HLA-C alleles showing the fewest. Linkage disequilibrium might explain the correlated functional status among segregating V segments, but an unknown experimental factor could not be ruled out. The presence/absence analyses assumed that sequencing depth was roughly uniform across donors, and that assumption may not be true. The earlier analysis of 587 of the donors excluded fewer than 20 rarely observed V segments, including chromosome 9 orphons, because counts were too low. The only immune exposure information available for the cohort was CMV serostatus. Most CMV-associated TCR beta chains appeared to be HLA-restricted in a later analysis, and the HLA associations seemed to be driven largely by CMV exposure. The sequencing pipeline was judged likely to have produced a cluster of highly shared sequence variants as a technical artifact. The authors suggested that the approach could potentially be extended to other disease states and immunological phenotypes. A total of 150 or so TCR beta chains were listed by the study as associated with cytomegalovirus. An earlier analysis of 587 of the donors showed that most TCR beta V segments appeared in productive rearrangements either about 87% or about 30% of the time, which broadly matched IMGT annotations. This cohort had only TCR beta chains sequenced, and the lack of alpha or paired-chain data limited which features could be detected.

The cohort was made up of several hundred healthy bone marrow donors. Cohort members were all nominally healthy when sampled, although unrecorded immune exposures were likely present. CMV serostatus was positive for 250 to 300 and negative for 352 of the 666 cohort members, and was not recorded for this donor. A peripheral blood sample was provided by each donor, and peripheral blood mononuclear cells were used for TCR beta sequencing. The Qiagen DNeasy Blood Extraction Kit was used to extract genomic DNA from the blood cell samples. Comments on this clone: Its target antigen remains unknown. No base quality information exists; no much larger clone differs at one position.

The receptor library was made with the immunoSEQ multiplex PCR assay. A mixture of 60 forward primers for TCR Vbeta segments and 13 reverse primers for TCR Jbeta segments was used in the multiplex PCR. The CDR3 region of rearranged TCR beta genes was amplified from genomic DNA with a multiplex PCR assay. The amplified TCR beta libraries were sequenced on the Illumina HiSeq System as 87-base-pair reads. As for how the authors treated the data: Across the roughly 670 repertoires, a later analysis counted around 80 million unique TCR beta chains, roughly 11 million of which were shared by at least two donors. Raw reads were error-corrected and collapsed into unique sequences with a nearest-neighbor algorithm that merged closely related sequences to remove PCR and sequencing errors. CDR3 sequences were aligned to IMGT reference sequences to assign V, D and J gene segments. Each retained sequence needed at least a six-nucleotide match to both a V gene segment and a J gene segment. Rearrangements were called productive when the CDR3 lacked stop codons and stayed in frame with V and J; all others were non-productive. Following IMGT convention, CDR3 was defined as the stretch from the second conserved V-encoded cysteine up to the conserved J-encoded phenylalanine. The earlier analysis of about 620 of the donors excluded sequences that lacked an unambiguous match to a single V gene segment. In an earlier analysis of 587 of the donors, a V segment was called functional when productive rearrangements were above 56.7%, and segregating when the standard deviation between donors exceeded 5%. A statistical classification framework was developed to diagnose cytomegalovirus status using the catalog of TCR beta chain sequences. In a later analysis, TCR nucleotide sequences were compared against IMGT/GENE-DB human TR gene sequences so that V and J genes could be assigned. Using the TCRdist pipeline, a later analysis assigned CDR3 sequences along with most-parsimonious VDJ recombination scenarios. In a later analysis, each TCR beta chain was defined by its CDR3 amino acid sequence together with its V-gene family, and reads lacking a unique V-gene family were excluded. In a later analysis, several hundred highly shared, low-generation-probability nucleotide sequences were removed to address suspected cross-contamination and a sequencing artifact. In a later analysis, a clonal expansion index was calculated for each public chain from normalized within-repertoire ranks of inferred template counts. In a later analysis, generation probabilities were computed using a VDJ recombination model fitted to out-of-frame rearrangements, and the results were checked against IGoR. In a later analysis, hypergeometric tests were used to score TCR-TCR, TCR-HLA and TCR-CMV co-occurrence, with a repertoire-size bias correction applied to TCR pairs. To estimate false discovery rates, a later analysis permuted the HLA or CMV assignments 20 times. In a later analysis, co-occurring TCRs were grouped using DBSCAN, and TCRdist sequence similarity was added for clustering within HLA-allele-positive subsets. Repertoires with fewer than 30,000 or more than 120,000 public chains were left out of co-occurrence clustering, as were five repertoires with anomalous nucleotide sharing. TCRdb retrieved this table from immuneACCESS and kept in-frame rearrangements only. Not all clones are present; in checked studies, unresolved V genes account for under half, and no reason is known for the remainder. The DNA gave D and trimming, while V, J and clone size come from that table. This sample is represented by roughly 120,000 clones; approximately 80% of them were singletons. About 3.7% of the sample belongs to the ten largest clones.

The junction shows trimming of 4 bases on V and 1 base on J, and the gene matches do not reach 0 bases of it. CDR1 MRHNA and CDR2 SNTAGT are derived from the germline V gene. The CDR3 runs 15 residues from the cysteine to the phenylalanine. Only the CDR3 part of the read is kept: 45 bases, read in frame from the first base. In this chain, TRBV6-4 is recombined with TRBJ2-3, and TRBD2 aligns with 12 junction nucleotides. Sequenced material: PBMCs. The source of this sequence is a human donor in good health. The bases are TGTGCCAGCAGTGGACTAGCGGGAGGCACAGATACGCAGTATTTT. Translated, it gives CASSGLAGGTDTQYF.